This T cell receptor (beta chain) was recorded in a study of CD8 T cells in ankylosing spondylitis. Points from the study as a whole: Significant enrichment of disease-linked clones was reportedly seen in matched ankylosing spondylitis synovial fluid. Among TCR beta sequences, a motif of under 10 highly homologous variants appeared characteristic of ankylosing spondylitis blood.

The CDR3 totals 18 residues. The J segment lost 5 bases and the V segment lost 2 bases, leaving 15 bases of the junction unmatched. Via MiXCR, TCRdb re-called the 5' RACE reads, giving one row per CDR3 protein. Among approximately 180,000 distinct CDR3 sequences listed, about 20% were seen once. In the case of this clonotype: The antigen remains unidentified.

The TCR sequence derives from a male donor under 30 with ankylosing spondylitis or in good health (not recorded which). Sample: blood, either unsorted or a sorted T cell fraction (not recorded which). This chain connects TRBV23-1 to TRBJ2-3; 8 nucleotides match TRBD2. TRBV23-1 falls under the ORF class, with uncertain function. CDR3 region: CASSQTHFESGGLDTQYF. The CDR3 DNA reads as TGCGCCAGCAGTCAAACCCATTTTGAGTCGGGAGGGTTAGATACGCAGTATTTT.